This T cell receptor beta chain emerged from a study of T-cell memory formation after mild COVID-19. Background on the study: Among the donors, TCR clusters were largely specific to each donor.

Germline V gives CDR1 DFQATT, CDR2 SNEGSKA (reference sequence). The CDR3 is 13 amino acids. V lost 1 base to trimming and J lost 14 bases; unmatched junction nucleotides: 10. MiXCR, applied by TCRdb to the 5' RACE reads, yields one record per CDR3 protein. The repertoire consists of roughly 400,000 distinct CDR3 sequences, with 20% to 30% occurring once and the leading ten covering 7% to 9.5%. Findings and limits, study-wide: CD4+ contracting clones were mainly CM and EM; CD8+ ones, EMRA. Whether day 37 second-wave clones are SARS-CoV-2-specific was not confirmed. Some clones that responded turned up in pre-infection memory, which suggests that cross-reactive memory joined in.

This clonotype was counted only a few times. Its antigen is not known. The chain has TRBV20-1 and TRBJ2-3; 9 bases are shared with TRBD1. Sequencing used PBMCs or a T cell subset sorted from them (not recorded which). The clonotype was recovered from an adult woman who had mild COVID-19 (a few samples of this study predate the infection). Cell type and time point are not known. The CDR3 sequence is CSARVQDGTGPYF. The CDR3, as DNA: TGCAGTGCTAGAGTACAAGACGGGACAGGGCCGTATTTT.